This T cell receptor beta chain was recorded in a study of blood T cell repertoires in COVID-19. TCRdb keeps only in-frame clones here, not all; method: immunoSEQ multiplex PCR. The table shows roughly 440,000 clones, with approximately 89% occurring only once. Trimming cost V 4 bases and J 4 bases, with 10 bases left between them. From germline, CDR1 is MNHEY and CDR2 SMNVEV (reference sequence). This CDR3 spans 14 amino acids. The chain joins TRBV27 to TRBJ1-4; D is perhaps TRBD1 (5 bases). The sequence derives from a woman in her fifties or sixties with COVID-19, enrolled during active disease. The sample taken for sequencing was peripheral blood. This CDR3 reads CASSSQDLNEKLFF. In nucleotides, the CDR3 is TGTGCCAGCAGTTCACAGGACCTTAATGAAAAACTGTTTTTT. Variable domain in full (rest from reference TRBV27 and TRBJ1-4): EAQVTQNPRYLITVTGKKLTVTCSQNMNHEYMSWYRQDPGLGLRQIYYSMNVEVTDKGDVPEGYKVSRKEKRNFPLILESPSPNQTSLYFCASSSQDLNEKLFFGSGTQLSVL.